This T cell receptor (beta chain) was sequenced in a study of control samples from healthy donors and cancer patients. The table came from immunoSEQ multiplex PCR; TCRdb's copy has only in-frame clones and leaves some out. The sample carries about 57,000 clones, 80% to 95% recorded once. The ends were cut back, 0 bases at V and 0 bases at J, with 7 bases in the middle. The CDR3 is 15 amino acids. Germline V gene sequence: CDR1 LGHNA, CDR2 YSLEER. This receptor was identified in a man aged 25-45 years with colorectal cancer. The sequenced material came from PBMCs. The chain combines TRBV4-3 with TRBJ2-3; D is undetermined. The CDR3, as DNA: TGCGCCAGCAGCCAAGATCGACTGAGCACAGATACGCAGTATTTT. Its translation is CASSQDRLSTDTQYF.